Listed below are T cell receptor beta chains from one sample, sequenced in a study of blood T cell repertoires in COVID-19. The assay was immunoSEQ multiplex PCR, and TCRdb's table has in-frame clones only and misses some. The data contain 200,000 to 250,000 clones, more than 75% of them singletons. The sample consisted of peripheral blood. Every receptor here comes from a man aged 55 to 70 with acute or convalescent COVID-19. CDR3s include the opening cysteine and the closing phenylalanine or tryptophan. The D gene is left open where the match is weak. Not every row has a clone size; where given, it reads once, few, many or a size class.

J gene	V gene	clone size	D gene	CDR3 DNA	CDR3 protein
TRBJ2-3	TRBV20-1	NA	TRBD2	TGCAGTGCTAGTCGGACTAGGGGAGATACGCAGTATTTT	CSASRTRGDTQYF
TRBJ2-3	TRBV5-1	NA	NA	TGCGCCAGCAGCTTGGGCGGGGTTAGCACAGATACGCAGTATTTT	CASSLGGVSTDTQYF
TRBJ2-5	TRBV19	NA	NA	TGTGCCAGTAGTCCAGGGGCACGGGAGACCCAGTACTTC	CASSPGARETQYF
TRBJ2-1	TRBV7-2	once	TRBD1	TGTGCCAGCAGCCCCCAGGGGGCGAGGGCCTACAATGAGCAGTTCTTC	CASSPQGARAYNEQFF
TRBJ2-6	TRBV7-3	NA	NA	TGTGCCAGCAGCTCCAGAGGCCCGCCCAACTCTGGGGCCAACGTCCTGACTTTC	CASSSRGPPNSGANVLTF
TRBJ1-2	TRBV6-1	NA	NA	TGTGCCAGCAGTGAAGCGCTTCGACAGACTTATGGCTACACCTTC	CASSEALRQTYGYTF
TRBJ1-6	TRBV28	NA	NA	TGTGCCAGCAGTCCCCCCCTCGATAATTCACCCCTCCACTTT	CASSPPLDNSPLHF
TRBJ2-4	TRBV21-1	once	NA	TGTGCCAACCCCTTGTTAGAAGCGGGGTCCAAAAACATTCAGTACTTC	CANPLLEAGSKNIQYF
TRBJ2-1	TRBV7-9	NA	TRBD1	TGTGCCAGCAGCGGACGGACAGGGGTGGATAGATACAATGAGCAGTTCTTC	CASSGRTGVDRYNEQFF
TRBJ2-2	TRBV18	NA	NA	TGTGCCAGCTCACCACGGGTAACAGGCCCCGGGGAGCTGTTTTTT	CASSPRVTGPGELFF
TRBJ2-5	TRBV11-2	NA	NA	TGTGCCAGCAGCTTACCGTTCCAGACCCAGTACTTC	CASSLPFQTQYF
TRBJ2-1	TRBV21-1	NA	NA	TGTGCCAGCAGCACGGACCCGGACAGTTACAATGAGCAGTTCTTC	CASSTDPDSYNEQFF
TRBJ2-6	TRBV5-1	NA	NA	TGCGCCAGCAGCTCCTCCGAGTCTGGGGCCAACGTCCTGACTTTC	CASSSSESGANVLTF
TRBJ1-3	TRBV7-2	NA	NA	TGTGCCAGCAGCTTAGTCCAGGACTCTGGAAACACCATATATTTT	CASSLVQDSGNTIYF
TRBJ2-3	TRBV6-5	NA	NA	TGTGCCAGCAGTTATGGGAGGGGGACCGCCACAGATACGCAGTATTTT	CASSYGRGTATDTQYF
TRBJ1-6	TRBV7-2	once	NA	TGTGCCAGCAGCTTTCGGCGGTATAATTCACCCCTCCACTTT	CASSFRRYNSPLHF
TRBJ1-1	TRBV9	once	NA	TGTGCCAGCAGCGTTGCGGCGGGAAGTGGAGCTTTCTTT	CASSVAAGSGAFF
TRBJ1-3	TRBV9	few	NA	TGTGCCAGCAGCCCCCCGGGGGGGGTCTCCGGAAACACCATATATTTT	CASSPPGGVSGNTIYF
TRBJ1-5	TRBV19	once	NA	TGTGCCAGTAGTAATAGGGAGTATCAGCCCCAGCATTTT	CASSNREYQPQHF
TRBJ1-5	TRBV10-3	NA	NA	TGTGCCATCAGTGAGTCCGACAGGAGGTCTGGTGGCAATCAGCCCCAGCATTTT	CAISESDRRSGGNQPQHF
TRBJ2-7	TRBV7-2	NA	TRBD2	TGTGCCAGCAGCGGCGGGGGCTACGAGCAGTACTTC	CASSGGGYEQYF
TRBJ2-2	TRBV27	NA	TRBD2	TGTGCCAGCAGTCCCCCCTCGCGGGGGGGGAACACCGGGGAGCTGTTTTTT	CASSPPSRGGNTGELFF
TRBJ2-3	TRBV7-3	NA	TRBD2	TGTGCCAGCAGCTTAAACGTAGGGACTAGCGGGGGCACAGATACGCAGTATTTT	CASSLNVGTSGGTDTQYF
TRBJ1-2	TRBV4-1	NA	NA	TGCGCCAGCAGCCCTCACGAAGCCCGGGCGGGGGCGAACTATGGCTACACCTTC	CASSPHEARAGANYGYTF
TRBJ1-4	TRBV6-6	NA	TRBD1	TGTGCCAGCAGTCCGACAGGGCCTAATGAAAAACTGTTTTTT	CASSPTGPNEKLFF
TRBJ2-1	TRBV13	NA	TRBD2	TGTGCCAGCAGCTTAGCCGGACTAGCGGGGGGGCCTCTCATTGAGCAGTTCTTC	CASSLAGLAGGPLIEQFF
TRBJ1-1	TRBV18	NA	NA	TGTGCCAGCTCCGTTACCGGGGGGCTCCTGAACACTGAAGCTTTCTTT	CASSVTGGLLNTEAFF
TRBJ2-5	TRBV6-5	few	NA	TGTGCCAGCAGTTACCTAACGGGTCCCTTAGCGGAGACCCAGTACTTC	CASSYLTGPLAETQYF
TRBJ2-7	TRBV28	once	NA	TGTGCCAGCAGTACCCCCCGGGGGACCCACGAGCAGTACTTC	CASSTPRGTHEQYF
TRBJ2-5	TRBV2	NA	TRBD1	TGTGCCAGCAGTTCCGGGACAGGGTTGGAGACCCAGTACTTC	CASSSGTGLETQYF
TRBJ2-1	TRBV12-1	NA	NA	TGTGCCAGCAGCTTTGAGGGGGAGCAGTTCTTC	CASSFEGEQFF
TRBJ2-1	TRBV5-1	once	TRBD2	TGCGCCAGCACTCCCGAGAGACTAGCGGCCTACAATGAGCAGTTCTTC	CASTPERLAAYNEQFF
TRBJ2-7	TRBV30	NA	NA	TGTGCCTGGTCCTCCTTTTGGACTGCCGGCTCCTACGAGCAGTACTTC	CAWSSFWTAGSYEQYF
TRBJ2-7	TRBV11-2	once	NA	TGTGCCAGCAGCTTAGGCGGGCCGGGCCGGATCCACGAGCAGTACTTC	CASSLGGPGRIHEQYF
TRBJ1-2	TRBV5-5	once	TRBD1	TGTGCCAGCAGCTTGGGGACAGGGGCGAACTATGGCTACACCTTC	CASSLGTGANYGYTF
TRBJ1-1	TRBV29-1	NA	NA	TGCAGCGTTGACTCTGGGGCCCCGAACACTGAAGCTTTCTTT	CSVDSGAPNTEAFF
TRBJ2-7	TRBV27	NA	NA	TGCCCTTCCTACGAGCAGTACTTC	CPSYEQYF
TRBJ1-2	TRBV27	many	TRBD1	TGTGCCAGCAGTTTGTCCGGGACAGGGGTTTCCGGTGTTGGCTACACCTTC	CASSLSGTGVSGVGYTF
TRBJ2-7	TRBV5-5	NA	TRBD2	TGTGCCAGCAGCGCCCGACTAGCGGGCTCCTACGAGCAGTACTTC	CASSARLAGSYEQYF
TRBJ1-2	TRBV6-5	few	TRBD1	TGTGCCAGCAGTTACTACCGGACAGGGGATGGCTACACCTTC	CASSYYRTGDGYTF
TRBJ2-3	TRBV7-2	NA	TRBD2	TGTGCCAGCAGCTTACGAAGCGGGGGGACAGATACGCAGTATTTT	CASSLRSGGTDTQYF
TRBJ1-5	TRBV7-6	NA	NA	TGTGCCAGCAGCTCTAAGAACAATCAGCCCCAGCATTTT	CASSSKNNQPQHF
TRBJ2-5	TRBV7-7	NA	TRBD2	TGTGCCAGCAGCTTTTCAGCCTGGGGGGGTTCCCAAGAGACCCAGTACTTC	CASSFSAWGGSQETQYF
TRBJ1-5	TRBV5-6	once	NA	TGTGCCAGCAGCTTGGCCTCTTCTAGCAATCAGCCCCAGCATTTT	CASSLASSSNQPQHF
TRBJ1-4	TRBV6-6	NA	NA	TGTGCCAGCAGAAAGACAGAGGATAATGAAAAACTGTTTTTT	CASRKTEDNEKLFF
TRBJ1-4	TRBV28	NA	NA	TGTGCCAGCAGTTCATTGACAGCCCTTGCAACTAATGAAAAACTGTTTTTT	CASSSLTALATNEKLFF
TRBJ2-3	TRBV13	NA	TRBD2	TGTGCCAGCAGCTTAGTGCGGGGGGGCCGCACAGATACGCAGTATTTT	CASSLVRGGRTDTQYF
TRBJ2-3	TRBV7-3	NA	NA	TGTGCCAGCAGTCGCGCCGGGGGGCAGACAGATACGCAGTATTTT	CASSRAGGQTDTQYF
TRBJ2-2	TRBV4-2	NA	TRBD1	TGTGCCAGTAGACCGATAGGGACAGGGGGCACCCTCACCGGGGAGCTGTTTTTT	CASRPIGTGGTLTGELFF
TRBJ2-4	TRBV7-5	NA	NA	TGTGCCAGAAGCCCGCCAGGACTGGAGGAAAACATTCAGTACTTC	CARSPPGLEENIQYF
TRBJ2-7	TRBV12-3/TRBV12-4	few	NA	TGTGCCAGCAGAACAGGGTTCGAGCAGTACTTC	CASRTGFEQYF
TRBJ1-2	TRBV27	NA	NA	TGTGCCAGCAGAGCGGGGAGGGACGGCTACACCTTC	CASRAGRDGYTF
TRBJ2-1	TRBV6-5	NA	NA	TGTGCCAGCGGGGCTTGGGAAAGAATGAATGAGCAGTTCTTC	CASGAWERMNEQFF
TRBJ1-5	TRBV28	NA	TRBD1	TGTGCCAGCAGTTCTATACAGGGGGGGGGTCAGCCCCAGCATTTT	CASSSIQGGGQPQHF
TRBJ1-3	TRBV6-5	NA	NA	TGTGCCAGCAGCCCGGGAGGGGGCTCTGGAAACACCATATATTTT	CASSPGGGSGNTIYF
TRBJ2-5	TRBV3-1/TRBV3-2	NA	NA	TGTGCCAGCAGCCAGGAGGTGGCGGAACCCCGAGAGACCCAGTACTTC	CASSQEVAEPRETQYF
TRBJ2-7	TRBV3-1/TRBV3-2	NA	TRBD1	TGTGCCAGCAGCCATAACAGGGGGCAGCAGTACTTC	CASSHNRGQQYF